These 26 T cell receptor beta chains originate from one sample sequenced in a study of tumor-infiltrating lymphocytes in primary liver carcinoma. DNA and RNA were both co-extracted from approximately 20-30 mg of bulk tissue that had not been sorted. Starting from approximately 0.45 ug of total RNA, TCR beta cDNA was produced with a primer in the constant region. ARM-PCR, slightly modified, supplied the TCR beta libraries through three nested multiplex PCR rounds. Each of the first two PCR rounds ran roughly 9 cycles with TRBV1-TRBV30 forward and C-beta reverse primers. TCRdb re-analysed the multiplex PCR reads in MiXCR, keeping a single row per CDR3 protein. The top ten hold around 25% of the sample, which has about 92,000 distinct CDR3 sequences, around 68% seen once. The sample comprised tumor-adjacent normal liver tissue. The receptors here all came from a man aged 35-49 years with primary liver carcinoma and hepatitis B virus infection.

Turning to this clonotype: A much larger clone sits a single nucleotide away, making a read error possible. Without the conserved terminal phenylalanine or tryptophan, this CDR3 likely stems from a read error. The gene calls are TRBV30 and TRBJ1-1; D unclear. Germline V lookup: CDR1 GTSNPN, CDR2 SVGIG (reference sequence). Trimming cost V 5 bases and J 0 bases, with 7 bases left between them. CDR3 length: 12 residues. CDR3 sequence reads: CAWVRLNTEAFI. The CDR3 coding sequence is TGTGCCTGGGTCAGGCTGAACACTGAAGCTTTCATT.

This clonotype was seen many times. V gene TRBV10-3 combines with J gene TRBJ2-3; TRBD2 matches 13 bases. The CDR3 is made up of 16 amino acids. V lost 2 bases and J lost 4; bases outside the gene matches: 3. Germline V gene data show CDR1 as ENHRY and CDR2 as SYGVKD. CDR3 DNA sequence: TGTGCCATCAGTGAGCCTGGACTAGCGGGAGCAGATACGCAGTATTTT. As protein: CAISEPGLAGADTQYF.

A word on this clonotype: The CDR3 ends on some other residue instead of the conserved phenylalanine or tryptophan, so this is likely a read error. V and J are TRBV12-3 or TRBV12-4 and TRBJ2-2; weak D call: TRBD2 (6 bases). Deletions cut 3 bases from V and 4 bases from J, with 12 bases between. This CDR3 spans 15 amino acids. The CDR3 nucleotides read TGTGCCAGCAGTTTCCTTAGCGGTGGCACCGGGGAGCTGTTTTTA. Translation gives CASSFLSGGTGELFL.

Details on this clonotype: A much more abundant neighbour one base away suggests this may be a read error. This sequence joins TRBV5-6 and TRBJ2-2, with a possible D match to TRBD2 (5 bases). Germline lookup yields CDR1 SGHDT and CDR2 YYEEEE. The CDR3 is made up of 16 amino acids. The CDR3 sequence: CASILWGLARAGELFF. The CDR3 DNA follows: TGTGCCAGCATCTTGTGGGGTCTAGCCCGGGCCGGGGAGCTGTTTTTT.

As to this clonotype: One junction end disagrees with the germline gene, perhaps due to a read error. The CDR3 here is CGSSRQPINPTDTQYF. In DNA, the CDR3 is TGTGGCAGCAGCCGACAACCCATCAACCCCACAGATACGCAGTATTTT. This chain connects TRBV11-2 to TRBJ2-3; no definite D call. The germline V gene has CDR1 SGHAT and CDR2 FQNNGV. This CDR3 has 16 amino acids.

A word on this clonotype: This sequence may be a read error, since a much larger clone differs from it by one base. This rearrangement joins TRBV6-6 to TRBJ2-3, with a tentative D call TRBD2 (5 bases). Looked up from germline, CDR1 is MNHNY and CDR2 is SVGAGI (reference sequence). The CDR3 runs 15 residues. CDR3 protein: CASSYIGSPQDMQYF. Here the CDR3 DNA reads TGTGCCAGCAGTTACATAGGGAGTCCACAAGATATGCAGTATTTT.

A note on this clonotype: A much larger clone is a single base away; this may be a read error. The chain combines TRBV30 with TRBJ1-6; no definite D call. The germline V and J ends were trimmed by 2 bases and 9 bases, with 14 bases remaining between them. Germline values: CDR1 GTSNPN, CDR2 SVGIG (reference sequence). The CDR3 is 14 amino acids. The CDR3 here is CAWSLGSAGSPLHF. CDR3 nucleotide sequence: TGTGCCTGGAGTTTGGGGTCCGCTGGTTCACCCCTCCACTTT.

This clonotype was seen many times. The J gene is TRBJ2-3, the V gene TRBV6-1; no clear D. V was shortened by 4 bases and J by 4 bases, with 12 bases between the two germline ends. CDR1 and CDR2 from the germline V gene are MNHNS and SASEGT. The CDR3 spans 14 residues. CDR3 coding DNA: TGTGCCAGCAGTGGCCGGGCGAATTCAGATACGCAGTATTTT. It yields the protein CASSGRANSDTQYF.

The sample holds a few counts of this clonotype. The chain links TRBV6-4 to TRBJ2-1; TRBD2 matches 7 bases. The germline CDR1 and CDR2 sequences are MRHNA and SNTAGT. This CDR3 spans 15 amino acids. Trimming took 4 bases from V and 1 from J; bases not matched to a gene: 4. The CDR3 is CASSVIAGSYNEQFF. CDR3 nucleotide sequence: TGTGCCAGCAGTGTCATAGCGGGTTCCTACAATGAGCAGTTCTTC.

J is TRBJ2-2 and V is TRBV20-1, with TRBD2 matching over 12 bases. CDR1 is DFQATT, CDR2 SNEGSKA, per germline (reference sequence). The J segment lost 8 bases and the V segment lost 4 bases, leaving 14 bases of the junction unmatched. This CDR3 spans 17 amino acids. The CDR3, as DNA: TGCAGTGCTAAACCTTTGACTAGCGGGAGTTTTTGGGGGGAGCTGTTTTTT. Encoded protein: CSAKPLTSGSFWGELFF.

This clonotype was detected once. The chain joins TRBV11-2 to TRBJ2-3, with D unclear. Trimming stripped 2 bases from V and 10 bases from J, with 16 bases between. Germline values: CDR1 SGHAT, CDR2 FQNNGV. The CDR3 runs to 14 residues. CDR3 protein: CASSLSPLEDAQYF. The CDR3 coding sequence is TGTGCCAGCAGCTTAAGTCCGTTAGAGGATGCGCAGTATTTT. Variable domain in full (rest from reference TRBV11-2 and TRBJ2-3): EAGVAQSPRYKIIEKRQSVAFWCNPISGHATLYWYQQILGQGPKLLIQFQNNGVVDDSQLPKDRFSAERLKGVDSTLKIQPAKLEDSAVYLCASSLSPLEDAQYFGPGTRLTVL.

Concerning this clonotype itself: In this CDR3 the conserved last residue, phenylalanine or tryptophan, is missing, so a read error is likely. Because the CDR3's place on the DNA is in doubt, the DNA is left out and the CDR3 is given as listed by TCRdb. The chain uses TRBV28 and TRBJ2-7. Per the germline V gene, CDR1 is MDHEN and CDR2 is SYDVKM. Both ends counted, the CDR3 spans 14 residues. CDR3 in amino acids: CASSLIAYYYEQYL.

This clonotype was observed many times. The J gene is TRBJ2-3, the V gene TRBV4-2; D is perhaps TRBD1 (5 bases). Germline V lookup: CDR1 LGHNA, CDR2 YNFKEQ. The V gene lost 6 bases and the J gene lost 2 bases, with 21 bases spanning the gap. The CDR3 covers 17 residues. CDR3 region: CASSLTTSRASTDTQYF. CDR3 in DNA: TGTGCCAGCAGTCTCACGACCTCCAGGGCATCCACAGATACGCAGTATTTT.

Remarks on this clonotype: One base away lies a much larger clone, so this may be a sequencing read error. The genes are TRBV6-6 and TRBJ1-5, with D maybe TRBD1 (5 bases). Germline CDR1 and CDR2: MNHNY and SVGAGI (reference sequence). The CDR3 covers 14 residues. The CDR3 sequence: CASSYRGSNQPRHF. The CDR3 DNA follows: TGTGCCAGCAGTTACAGGGGCTCAAATCAGCCCCGGCATTTT.

In the case of this clonotype: Compared with germline, one end of the junction differs, possibly owing to a read error. V gene TRBV4-1 combines with J gene TRBJ2-7; 9 bases are shared with TRBD1. Germline-derived CDR1 and CDR2 are MGHRA and YSYEKL. The CDR3 is 13 residues long. In nucleotides, the CDR3 is TGCGCCAGCGGCCACACAGGGGGCGACGAGCAGTACTTC. Translated: CASGHTGGDEQYF.

As for this clonotype: At one of its ends the junction is not consistent with the germline gene, which may arise from a read error. The rearrangement joins TRBV29-1 to TRBJ2-5, with D possibly matching TRBD1 (6 bases). Germline CDR1 SQVTM, CDR2 ANQGSEA. This CDR3 comprises 12 residues. In DNA, the CDR3 is TGCAGCTTGAGACCGGGACAAGAAACCCAGTACTTC. It translates to CSLRPGQETQYF.

Details on this clonotype: A read error may account for a junction end that differs from germline. The chain's CDR3 is CVSSLRLAAYNEQFF. The CDR3 DNA reads as TGTGTCAGCAGCTTACGACTAGCGGCCTACAATGAGCAGTTCTTC. The J gene is TRBJ2-1, the V gene TRBV7-3; 9 bases map to TRBD2. The CDR3 length is 15 residues. The germline CDR1 and CDR2 sequences are SGHTA and FQGTGA.

Remarks on this clonotype: Its ends do not fully match the called genes, so a read error is possible. The rearrangement links TRBV5-5 to TRBJ2-6; D is perhaps TRBD1 (5 bases). Germline CDR1 SGHKS, CDR2 YYEKEE (reference sequence). The length of the CDR3 is 17 residues. The CDR3 is CASSQAPVISGANVQTF. The CDR3 coding sequence is TGCGCCAGCAGCCAAGCACCTGTTATCTCTGGGGCCAACGTCCAGACTTTC.

Concerning this clonotype itself: At one of its ends the junction is not consistent with the germline gene, which may arise from a read error. V is TRBV11-2 and J is TRBJ2-1, with a weak D call TRBD1 (6 bases). The CDR3 runs to 12 residues. Germline V gene sequence: CDR1 SGHAT, CDR2 FQNNGV. CDR3: CANSNQGIEQSF. The CDR3 DNA follows: TGTGCCAACAGCAATCAGGGGATTGAGCAGTCCTTC.

As for this clonotype: An end of the junction does not agree with germline; a read error may underlie this. The V call is TRBV11-2, the J call TRBJ2-1; 7 bases map to TRBD1. CDR1 is SGHAT and CDR2 is FQNNGV in the germline V gene. The CDR3 is 15 residues long. The CDR3 DNA sequence: TGTGCCGGCAGCTTAAAAGGGGGCTTCTACAATGAGCAGTTCTTT. It codes for CAGSLKGGFYNEQFF.

To note about this clonotype: Mismatch with germline at one junction end may stem from a read error. The J gene is TRBJ2-7, the V gene TRBV6-2 or TRBV6-3; the D gene could be TRBD1 or TRBD2 (5 bases each). Germline-derived CDR1 and CDR2 are MNHEY and SVGEGT. The CDR3 loop spans 13 amino acids. The CDR3 DNA is TGTGTCAGCAACCTCTGGGACGACTACGAGCAGTACTTC. The encoded protein is CVSNLWDDYEQYF.

This clonotype appeared a single time. At one end the junction does not follow the germline gene, possibly because of a read error. The J gene is TRBJ2-3, the V gene TRBV11-2; D call uncertain. Per the germline V gene, CDR1 is SGHAT and CDR2 is FQNNGV. This CDR3 is built from 14 residues. The CDR3 here is CASSLERGTDMQYF. The CDR3 region has the DNA TGTGCTAGTAGCTTAGAAAGAGGCACAGATATGCAGTATTTT.

About this clonotype itself: At one boundary the junction diverges from the germline segment, which might be a read error. The chain is built from TRBV7-9 and TRBJ2-1; 11 bases fit TRBD2. Germline V lookup: CDR1 SEHNR, CDR2 FQNEAQ (reference sequence). The CDR3 has 18 residues. The CDR3 DNA sequence: TGTGCCAGCAGCTTACGACTAGCGGGGCCCAGCTCCTACAATGAGCAGCTCTTC. Its translation is CASSLRLAGPSSYNEQLF.

Concerning this clonotype: With a much larger clone just one base away, this may be a read error. The V call is TRBV28, the J call TRBJ1-5; D unresolved. The germline V and J ends were trimmed by 3 bases and 0 bases, with 15 bases remaining between them. Germline V lookup: CDR1 MDHEN, CDR2 SYDVKM. CDR3 length: 17 amino acids. CDR3 sequence (DNA): TGTGCCAGCAGTTTCACGGTAGAGATCTCTAGCAATCAGCCCCAGCATTTT. Translation gives CASSFTVEISSNQPQHF. Based on the CDR3 plus reference TRBV28 and TRBJ1-5, the full variable domain is DVKVTQSSRYLVKRTGEKVFLECVQDMDHENMFWYRQDPGLGLRLIYFSYDVKMKEKGDIPEGYSVSREKKERFSLILESASTNQTSMYLCASSFTVEISSNQPQHFGDGTRLSIL.

This clonotype occurred once. The chain recombines TRBV12-3 or TRBV12-4 with TRBJ1-6; the D gene is possibly TRBD1 (6 bases). CDR3 length: 13 residues. Trimming cost V 6 bases and J 16 bases, with 19 bases left between them. CDR3 protein: CASSVTGFGALHF. The CDR3 nucleotides are TGTGCCAGCAGCGTTACAGGGTTTGGAGCACTCCACTTT.

As for this clonotype: This may arise from a read error, as a much more abundant clone is one base away. The rearrangement links TRBV5-4 to TRBJ2-3, with D uncertain. From germline, CDR1 is SGHNT and CDR2 YYREEE (reference sequence). V was trimmed by 2 bases and J by 6 bases, leaving 10 bases between them. This CDR3 contains 13 residues. CDR3 sequence (DNA): TGTGCCAGCAGCTTTGAGCCGGCGGATACGCAGTATTTT. As protein: CASSFEPADTQYF.